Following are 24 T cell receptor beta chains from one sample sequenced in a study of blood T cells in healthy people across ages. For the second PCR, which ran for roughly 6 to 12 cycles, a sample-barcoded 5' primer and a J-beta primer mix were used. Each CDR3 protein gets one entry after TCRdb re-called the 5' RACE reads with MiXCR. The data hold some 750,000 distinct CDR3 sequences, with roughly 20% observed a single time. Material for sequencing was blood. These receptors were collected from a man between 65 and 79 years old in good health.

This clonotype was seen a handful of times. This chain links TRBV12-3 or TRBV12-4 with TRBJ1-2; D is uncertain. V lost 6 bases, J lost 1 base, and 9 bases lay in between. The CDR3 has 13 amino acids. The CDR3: CASRVTSNYGYTF. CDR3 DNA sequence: TGTGCCAGCAGGGTGACAAGTAACTATGGCTACACCTTC.

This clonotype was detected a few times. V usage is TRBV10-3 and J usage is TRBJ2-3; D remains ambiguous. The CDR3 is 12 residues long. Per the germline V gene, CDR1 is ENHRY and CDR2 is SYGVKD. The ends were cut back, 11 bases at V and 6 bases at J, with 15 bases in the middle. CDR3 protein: CAVGTRGDTQYF. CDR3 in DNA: TGTGCCGTGGGCACTCGCGGTGATACGCAGTATTTT.

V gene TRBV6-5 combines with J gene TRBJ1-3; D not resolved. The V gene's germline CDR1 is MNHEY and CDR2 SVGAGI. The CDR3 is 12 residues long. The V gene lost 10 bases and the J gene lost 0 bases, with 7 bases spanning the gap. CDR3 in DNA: TGTGCCACCCTGAGCTCTGGAAACACCATATATTTT. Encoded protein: CATLSSGNTIYF.

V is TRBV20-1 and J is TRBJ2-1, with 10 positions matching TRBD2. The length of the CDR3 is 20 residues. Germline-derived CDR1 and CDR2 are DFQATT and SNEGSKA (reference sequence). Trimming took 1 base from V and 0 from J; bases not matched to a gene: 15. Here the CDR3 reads CSARASLAGDIVGSYNEQFF. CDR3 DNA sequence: TGCAGTGCTAGAGCGAGTCTAGCGGGAGACATAGTCGGCTCCTACAATGAGCAGTTCTTC.

The CDR3 nucleotides read TGTGCCAGCAGCCCAACCGGGGCTCAGATCCACGGGGATACGCAGTATTTT. It codes for CASSPTGAQIHGDTQYF. The rearrangement joins TRBV5-4 to TRBJ2-3, with D perhaps matching TRBD1 or TRBD2 (5 bases each). The CDR3 runs to 17 residues. The germline V gene has CDR1 SGHNT and CDR2 YYREEE (reference sequence). The germline V and J ends were trimmed by 4 bases and 6 bases, with 24 bases remaining between them.

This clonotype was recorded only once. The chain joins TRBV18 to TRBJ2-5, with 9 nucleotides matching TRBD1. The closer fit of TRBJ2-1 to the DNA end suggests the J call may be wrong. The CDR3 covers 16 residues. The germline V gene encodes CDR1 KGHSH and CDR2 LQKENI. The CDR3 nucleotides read TGTGCCAGCTCACCGGTACCTCCGGGACAGGGAAGTGAGCAGTTCTTC. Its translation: CASSPVPPGQGSEQFF.

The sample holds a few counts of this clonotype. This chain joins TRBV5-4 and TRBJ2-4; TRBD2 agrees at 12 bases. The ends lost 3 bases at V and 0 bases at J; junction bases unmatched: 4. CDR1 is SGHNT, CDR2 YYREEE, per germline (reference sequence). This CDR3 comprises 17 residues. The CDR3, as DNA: TGTGCCAGCAGCTCTGGACTAGCGGGGATAGCCAAAAACATTCAGTACTTC. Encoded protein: CASSSGLAGIAKNIQYF.

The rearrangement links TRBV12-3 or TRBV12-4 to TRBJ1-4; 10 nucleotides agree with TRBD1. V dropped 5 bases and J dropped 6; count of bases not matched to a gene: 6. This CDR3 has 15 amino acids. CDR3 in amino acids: CASSRQGAMDEKLFF. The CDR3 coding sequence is TGTGCCAGCAGTAGACAGGGGGCTATGGATGAAAAACTGTTTTTT.

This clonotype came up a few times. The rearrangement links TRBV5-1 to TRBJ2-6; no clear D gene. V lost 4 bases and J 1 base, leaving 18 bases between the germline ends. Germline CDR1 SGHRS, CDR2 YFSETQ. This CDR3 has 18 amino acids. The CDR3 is CASSPDGFPESGANVLTF. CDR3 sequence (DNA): TGCGCCAGCAGCCCGGACGGCTTTCCCGAATCTGGGGCCAACGTCCTGACTTTC.

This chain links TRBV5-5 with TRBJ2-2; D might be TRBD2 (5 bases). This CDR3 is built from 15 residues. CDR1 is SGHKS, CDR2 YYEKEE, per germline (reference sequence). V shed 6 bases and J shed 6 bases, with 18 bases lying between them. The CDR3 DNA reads TGTGCCAGCACCGAGACTATGACCCGCGCCGGGGAGCTGTTTTTT. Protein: CASTETMTRAGELFF.

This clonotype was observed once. The CDR3 spells CSARGLDSFDQPQHF. CDR3 in DNA: TGCAGTGCTAGAGGCCTTGACAGTTTTGATCAGCCCCAGCATTTT. The rearrangement joins TRBV20-1 to TRBJ1-5; D possibly corresponds to TRBD1 (5 bases). Germline V gives CDR1 DFQATT, CDR2 SNEGSKA (reference sequence). This CDR3 is built from 15 residues. Between the trimmed V and J ends, which lost 1 base and 5 bases, there was a span of 15 bases.

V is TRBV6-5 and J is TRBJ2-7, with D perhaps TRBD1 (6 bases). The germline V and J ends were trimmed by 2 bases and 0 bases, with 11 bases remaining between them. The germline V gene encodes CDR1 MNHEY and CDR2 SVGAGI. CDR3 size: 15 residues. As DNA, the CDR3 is TGTGCCAGCAGTTACGACAGGATATCCTCCTACGAGCAGTACTTC. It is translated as CASSYDRISSYEQYF.

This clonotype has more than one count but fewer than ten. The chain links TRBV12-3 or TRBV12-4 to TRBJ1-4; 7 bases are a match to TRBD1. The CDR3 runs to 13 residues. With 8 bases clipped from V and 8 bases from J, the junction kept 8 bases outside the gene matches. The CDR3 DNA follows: TGTGCCAGCTCGACAGGGCGTCAAGAAAAACTGTTTTTT. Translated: CASSTGRQEKLFF.

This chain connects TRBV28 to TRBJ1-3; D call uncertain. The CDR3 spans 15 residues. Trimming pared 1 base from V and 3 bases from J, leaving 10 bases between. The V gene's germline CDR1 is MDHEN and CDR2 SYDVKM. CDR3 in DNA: TGTGCCAGCAGTTTATTGACGGACGTTGGAAACACCATATATTTT. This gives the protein CASSLLTDVGNTIYF.

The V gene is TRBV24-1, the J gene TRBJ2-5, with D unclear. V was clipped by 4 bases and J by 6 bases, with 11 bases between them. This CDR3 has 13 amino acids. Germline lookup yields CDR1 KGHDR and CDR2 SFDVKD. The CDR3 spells CATSDQILKTQYF. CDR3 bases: TGTGCCACCAGTGACCAAATCCTGAAGACCCAGTACTTC.

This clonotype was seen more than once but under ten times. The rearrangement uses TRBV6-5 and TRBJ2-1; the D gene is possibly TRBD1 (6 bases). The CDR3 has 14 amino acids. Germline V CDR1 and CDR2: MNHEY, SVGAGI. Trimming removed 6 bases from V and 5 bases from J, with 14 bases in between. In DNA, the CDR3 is TGTGCCAGCAGAAGACTGACAGGCCACAATGAGCAGTTCTTC. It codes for CASRRLTGHNEQFF.

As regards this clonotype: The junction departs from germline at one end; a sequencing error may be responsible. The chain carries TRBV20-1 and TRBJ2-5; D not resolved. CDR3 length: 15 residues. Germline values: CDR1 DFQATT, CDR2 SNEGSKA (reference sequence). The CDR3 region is CSAPKGLGLQETRYF. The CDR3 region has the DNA TGCAGTGCTCCTAAAGGTCTTGGGCTCCAAGAGACCCGGTACTTC.

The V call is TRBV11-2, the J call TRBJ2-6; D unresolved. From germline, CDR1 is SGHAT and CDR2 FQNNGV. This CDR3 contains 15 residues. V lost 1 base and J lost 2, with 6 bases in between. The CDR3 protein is CASSLAVAGANVLTF. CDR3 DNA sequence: TGTGCCAGCAGCTTAGCCGTAGCTGGGGCCAACGTCCTGACTTTC.

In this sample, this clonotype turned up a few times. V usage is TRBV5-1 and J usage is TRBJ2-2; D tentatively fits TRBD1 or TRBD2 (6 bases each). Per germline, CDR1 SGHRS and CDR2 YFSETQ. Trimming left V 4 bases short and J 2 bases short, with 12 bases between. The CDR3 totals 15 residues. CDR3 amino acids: CASSPGGLNTGELFF. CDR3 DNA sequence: TGCGCCAGCAGCCCCGGGGGCCTAAACACCGGGGAGCTGTTTTTT.

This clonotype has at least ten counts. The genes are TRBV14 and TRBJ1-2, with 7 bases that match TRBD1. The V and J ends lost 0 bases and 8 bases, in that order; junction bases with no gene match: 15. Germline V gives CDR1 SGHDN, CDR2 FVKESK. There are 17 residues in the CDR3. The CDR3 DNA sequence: TGTGCCAGCAGCCAAGAAAGTAGACCGGGACCAGGGGGAGGCTACACCTTC. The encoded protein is CASSQESRPGPGGGYTF.

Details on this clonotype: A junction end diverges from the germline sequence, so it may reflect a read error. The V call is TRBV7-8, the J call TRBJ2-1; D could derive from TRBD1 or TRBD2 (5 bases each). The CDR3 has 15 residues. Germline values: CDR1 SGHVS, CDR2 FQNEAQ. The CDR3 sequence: CASTLLSGPDNEQFF. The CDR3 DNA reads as TGTGCCAGCACCTTACTCTCGGGGCCTGACAATGAGCAGTTCTTC.

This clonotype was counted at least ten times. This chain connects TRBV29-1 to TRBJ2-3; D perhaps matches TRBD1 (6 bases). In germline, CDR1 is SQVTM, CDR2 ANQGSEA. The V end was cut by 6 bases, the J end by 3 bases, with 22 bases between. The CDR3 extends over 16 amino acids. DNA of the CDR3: TGCAGCGTATACACGAGCCTCTACAGGGTAACAGATACGCAGTATTTT. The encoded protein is CSVYTSLYRVTDTQYF.

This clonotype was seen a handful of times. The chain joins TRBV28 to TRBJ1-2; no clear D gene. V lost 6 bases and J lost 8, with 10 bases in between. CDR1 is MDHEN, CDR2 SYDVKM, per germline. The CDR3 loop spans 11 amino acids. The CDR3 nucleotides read TGTGCCAGCAGCAAGGCGAGGGGCTACACCTTC. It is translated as CASSKARGYTF.

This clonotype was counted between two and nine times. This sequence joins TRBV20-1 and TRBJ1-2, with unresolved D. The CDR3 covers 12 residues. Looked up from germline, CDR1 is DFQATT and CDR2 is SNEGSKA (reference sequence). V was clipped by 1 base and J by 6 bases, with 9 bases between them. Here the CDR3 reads CSARAGHDGYTF. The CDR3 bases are TGCAGTGCTAGAGCTGGGCACGATGGCTACACCTTC.